One sample yielded the 24 T cell receptor beta chains listed below, sequenced in a study of T cell responses to AZD1222 COVID-19 vaccine. This table comes from immunoSEQ multiplex PCR, and its TCRdb copy is limited to in-frame clones, with some not included. Among roughly 160,000 clones listed, over 75% were seen once. Sequencing used peripheral blood, obtained 28 days after the second AZD1222 dose. These receptors were taken from an adult who received the AZD1222 COVID-19 vaccine.

This clone came up once. The gene calls are TRBV7-6 and TRBJ1-3, with D perhaps matching TRBD1 (6 bases). The CDR3 runs to 16 residues. From germline, CDR1 is SGHVS and CDR2 FNYEAQ. V lost 5 bases to trimming and J lost 4 bases, with 18 bases between them. CDR3 bases: TGTGCCAGCAGCCAATCCGTCCCAGGGGTAGGAAACACCATATATTTT. It codes for CASSQSVPGVGNTIYF.

This clone occurred once. The rearrangement links TRBV19 to TRBJ1-5; D is unresolved. The CDR3 extends over 15 amino acids. Germline V gives CDR1 LNHDA, CDR2 SQIVND (reference sequence). Trimming shortened V by 1 base and J by 3 bases, and 10 bases separated the two germline ends. The CDR3 reads CASSIARVTNQPQHF. CDR3 bases: TGTGCCAGTAGTATAGCGCGTGTTACCAATCAGCCCCAGCATTTT.

V is TRBV6-2 or TRBV6-3 and J is TRBJ2-1; 10 bases align to TRBD2. Germline trimming cut 6 bases from V and 5 bases from J; bases unmatched to any gene: 10. The germline gives CDR1 MNHEY, CDR2 SVGEGT. This CDR3 is 16 amino acids long. CDR3 protein: CASSRPLAGKNNEQFF. The CDR3 coding sequence is TGTGCCAGCAGCCGCCCACTAGCGGGGAAGAACAATGAGCAGTTCTTC.

The V call is TRBV28, the J call TRBJ1-4; tentatively, D is TRBD1 (5 bases). V lost 7 bases to trimming and J lost 0 bases, with 15 bases between them. The CDR3 consists of 16 residues. Germline CDR1 reads MDHEN; CDR2 reads SYDVKM. The CDR3 loop is CASTAAGGATNEKLFF. CDR3 bases: TGTGCCAGCACCGCGGCAGGAGGGGCAACTAATGAAAAACTGTTTTTT.

The chain combines TRBV19 with TRBJ1-5; the D is unclear. Trimming cost V 3 bases and J 4 bases, with 13 bases left between them. The CDR3 runs to 15 residues. CDR1 is LNHDA and CDR2 is SQIVND in the germline V gene (reference sequence). CDR3 in DNA: TGTGCCAGTAGTATCGTATCAACGGCAAATCAGCCCCAGCATTTT. It yields the protein CASSIVSTANQPQHF.

The DNA of the CDR3 is TGTGCCAGCAGCCCCCAGGGGGTGCAGTTCTTC. Amino acid sequence: CASSPQGVQFF. The chain combines TRBV7-2 with TRBJ2-1; 7 bases align to TRBD1. The CDR3 sequence is 11 residues long. J lost 12 bases, V lost 5 bases, and 4 bases had no gene match. CDR1 and CDR2 from the germline V gene are SGHTA and FQGNSA.

The V call is TRBV3-1 (or the pseudogene TRBV3-2), the J call TRBJ1-5; the D is unclear. V lost 4 bases to trimming and J lost 5 bases, with 12 bases between them. Per the germline V gene, CDR1 is LGHDT and CDR2 is YNNKEL (reference sequence). The CDR3 sequence is 14 residues long. For the CDR3, the DNA is TGTGCCAGCAGCCCTCTCCGGGATGATCAGCCCCAGCATTTT. Amino acids: CASSPLRDDQPQHF.

V usage is TRBV25-1 and J usage is TRBJ1-6, with D uncertain. The CDR3 extends over 16 amino acids. Germline CDR1 is MGHDK and CDR2 is SYGVNS. Deletions cut 8 bases from V and 3 bases from J, with 17 bases between. CDR3 DNA: TGTGCCAGCCAAAAAGGGCGGACCCTCTATAATTCACCCCTCCACTTT. This encodes CASQKGRTLYNSPLHF.

J is TRBJ2-5 and V is TRBV19; 10 nucleotides line up with TRBD1. V lost 8 bases and J lost 5; bases outside the gene matches: 5. This CDR3 has 13 residues. Germline values: CDR1 LNHDA, CDR2 SQIVND (reference sequence). CDR3 sequence reads: CASSRDRGETQYF. The CDR3 nucleotides are TGTGCCAGTTCGAGGGACAGGGGTGAGACCCAGTACTTC.

The rearrangement joins TRBV19 to TRBJ1-1; unclear D gene. V was clipped by 3 bases and J by 11 bases, with 13 bases between them. The germline V gene encodes CDR1 LNHDA and CDR2 SQIVND (reference sequence). This CDR3 is built from 12 residues. For the CDR3, the DNA is TGTGCCAGTAGTATGGACTTTGTTTCGGCTTTCTTT. Translation: CASSMDFVSAFF.

J is TRBJ1-3 and V is TRBV5-4; a possible D gene is TRBD1 (5 bases). In germline, CDR1 is SGHNT, CDR2 YYREEE (reference sequence). The CDR3 spans 16 residues. Trimming stripped 0 bases from V and 0 bases from J, with 10 bases between. CDR3 amino acids: CASSLGLGVSGNTIYF. The CDR3 DNA reads as TGTGCCAGCAGCTTGGGCTTGGGGGTCTCTGGAAACACCATATATTTT.

The sample holds a few counts of this clone. V and J are TRBV14 and TRBJ1-1; D might be TRBD1 (6 bases). Germline loops: CDR1 SGHDN, CDR2 FVKESK. V lost 4 bases and J 5 bases, leaving 14 bases between the germline ends. This CDR3 has 14 amino acids. In nucleotides, the CDR3 is TGTGCCAGCAGCCCAGCGGGGGCCTTTACTGAAGCTTTCTTT. Protein: CASSPAGAFTEAFF.

J is TRBJ1-4 and V is TRBV19, with D possibly matching TRBD1 (5 bases). CDR3 length: 12 residues. Germline-derived CDR1 and CDR2 are LNHDA and SQIVND (reference sequence). V was trimmed by 6 bases and J by 8 bases, leaving 10 bases between them. The CDR3 sequence: CASRGPGEKLFF. The CDR3 DNA reads TGTGCCAGTAGGGGGCCGGGAGAAAAACTGTTTTTT. The complete variable domain, with remaining parts taken from reference TRBV19 and TRBJ1-4, reads DGGITQSPKYLFRKEGQNVTLSCEQNLNHDAMYWYRQDPGQGLRLIYYSQIVNDFQKGDIAEGYSVSREKKESFPLTVTSAQKNPTAFYLCASRGPGEKLFFGSGTQLSVL.

The V gene is TRBV5-5, the J gene TRBJ2-5; 9 bases are a match to TRBD2. Germline-derived CDR1 and CDR2 are SGHKS and YYEKEE (reference sequence). There are 16 residues in the CDR3. With V trimmed by 0 bases and J by 4 bases, 7 bases remained unmatched. The CDR3 loop is CASSLEPSGVVETQYF. CDR3 nucleotides: TGTGCCAGCAGCTTGGAGCCTAGCGGGGTGGTAGAGACCCAGTACTTC.

The chain combines TRBV14 with TRBJ1-1, with D unresolved. V gave up 5 bases and J gave up 5 bases, with 12 bases separating them. CDR3 length equals 13 residues. Looked up from germline, CDR1 is SGHDN and CDR2 is FVKESK. DNA of the CDR3: TGTGCCAGCAGCGTTTTGGAGGAGACTGAAGCTTTCTTT. Its translation is CASSVLEETEAFF.

V is TRBV24-1 and J is TRBJ2-1; 10 bases align to TRBD1. CDR1 is KGHDR and CDR2 is SFDVKD in the germline V gene. After removal of 10 bases from V and 0 bases from J, the junction contained 5 bases not matched to a gene. The CDR3 has 15 amino acids. For the CDR3, the DNA is TGTGCCACACAGGGACAGGGGCACTCCTACAATGAGCAGTTCTTC. This codes for CATQGQGHSYNEQFF.

The V gene is TRBV12-1, the J gene TRBJ1-4. TRBV12-1 is a known pseudogene. This CDR3 has 14 amino acids. CDR3 loop: CASSLTGVNEKLFF. In DNA, the CDR3 is TGTGCCAGCAGCTTGACCGGAGTTAATGAAAAACTGTTTTTT.

This clone was observed a single time. The V call is TRBV4-2, the J call TRBJ1-5; TRBD1 aligns across 9 bases. V lost 3 bases and J lost 7; bases outside the gene matches: 7. The CDR3 is 15 amino acids. The germline V gene encodes CDR1 LGHNA and CDR2 YNFKEQ. CDR3 sequence: CASSQTQGARQPQHF. In DNA, the CDR3 is TGTGCCAGCAGCCAGACACAGGGGGCGCGGCAGCCCCAGCATTTT.

The rearrangement uses TRBV27 and TRBJ2-1; 9 bases align to TRBD1. CDR3 length: 14 amino acids. From germline, CDR1 is MNHEY and CDR2 SMNVEV (reference sequence). With V trimmed by 2 bases and J by 4 bases, 0 bases remained unmatched. CDR3: CASSLDRGYNEQFF. Written as DNA, the CDR3 is TGTGCCAGCAGTTTAGACAGGGGGTACAATGAGCAGTTCTTC.

In its sample, this clone was seen once. The rearrangement uses TRBV27 and TRBJ2-2; weak D call: TRBD2 (5 bases). The germline gives CDR1 MNHEY, CDR2 SMNVEV (reference sequence). Deletions cut 7 bases from V and 0 bases from J, with 12 bases between. This CDR3 comprises 15 residues. CDR3 DNA: TGTGCCAGCACCCTCCGGGGAGCGAACACCGGGGAGCTGTTTTTT. This translates into CASTLRGANTGELFF.

The chain recombines TRBV6-5 with TRBJ1-5; D ambiguous. Germline V gives CDR1 MNHEY, CDR2 SVGAGI. V lost 5 bases and J lost 7, with 15 bases in between. The CDR3 runs to 14 residues. CDR3 bases: TGTGCCAGCAGTCCTCAAGGCTTAAGGCAGCCCCAGCATTTT. It specifies CASSPQGLRQPQHF.

This rearrangement joins TRBV6-6 to TRBJ1-2; 7 nucleotides line up with TRBD1. The V segment lost 5 bases and the J segment 7 bases; nucleotides outside the gene matches: 10. The germline V gene has CDR1 MNHNY and CDR2 SVGAGI (reference sequence). The CDR3 spans 14 residues. The CDR3 nucleotides read TGTGCCAGCAGTCCAACTGACAGGGCCTTTGGCTACACCTTC. Translation gives CASSPTDRAFGYTF.

The chain employs TRBV6-5 and TRBJ1-5; no reliable D call. V lost 5 bases to trimming and J lost 3 bases, with 11 bases between them. The CDR3 runs 14 residues. Germline V lookup: CDR1 MNHEY, CDR2 SVGAGI. In DNA form, the CDR3 reads TGTGCCAGCAGTCTCAGCGAGTCCAATCAGCCCCAGCATTTT. It is translated as CASSLSESNQPQHF.

The V gene is TRBV7-9, the J gene TRBJ2-7; D ambiguous. This CDR3 is built from 12 residues. V was trimmed by 3 bases and J by 12 bases, leaving 15 bases between them. Germline loops: CDR1 SEHNR, CDR2 FQNEAQ (reference sequence). CDR3 in amino acids: CASSLPQADPYF. The CDR3 nucleotides read TGTGCCAGCAGCTTGCCGCAGGCCGACCCGTACTTC.